One and the same sample provided the 21 T cell receptor beta chains below, sequenced in a study of molecular identifiers for immune sequencing clone quantification. TCRdb called the PCR reads again in MiXCR, with one record for every CDR3 protein. This repertoire shows about half a million distinct CDR3 sequences, roughly 25% found once; its top ten account for roughly 0.79%. Sequencing was done on a sample of naive CD8+ T cells from blood, with Jurkat cell RNA spiked in. Subset: FACS-sorted CD8+CD4-CCR7+CD45RA+ naive T cells. These receptors were taken from a human donor in good health. Some libraries in this study had Jurkat cell RNA spiked in.

The chain combines TRBV12-3 or TRBV12-4 with TRBJ2-7, with no clear D. V was trimmed by 0 bases and J by 7 bases, leaving 22 bases between them. CDR3 size: 17 residues. CDR3 amino acids: CASSLASVRHLPAEQYF. The CDR3 DNA follows: TGTGCCAGCAGTTTAGCGTCGGTGCGGCACCTACCCGCTGAGCAGTACTTC.

This clonotype has ten or more counts. The chain uses TRBV29-1 and TRBJ2-2; 7 bases map to TRBD2. V lost 6 bases to trimming and J lost 7 bases; unmatched junction nucleotides: 11. The CDR3 runs to 14 residues. Germline V lookup: CDR1 SQVTM, CDR2 ANQGSEA. The CDR3 protein is CSVMMRLADGELFF. The CDR3 nucleotides read TGCAGCGTAATGATGAGACTAGCAGACGGGGAGCTGTTTTTT.

This clonotype was detected ten times or more. This chain joins TRBV5-6 and TRBJ2-3, with D tentatively TRBD1 or TRBD2 (5 bases each). Germline-derived CDR1 and CDR2 are SGHDT and YYEEEE. The CDR3 runs 16 residues. Trimming took off 2 bases at V and 0 bases at J, with 13 bases between the two ends. CDR3 in amino acids: CASSFRDVLSTDTQYF. DNA for the CDR3: TGTGCCAGCAGCTTCCGGGACGTACTTAGCACAGATACGCAGTATTTT.

This clonotype showed up just a few times. The V and J genes are TRBV28 and TRBJ1-5, with D maybe TRBD1 (6 bases). Deletions cut 6 bases from V and 7 bases from J, with 19 bases between. The CDR3 consists of 15 residues. Germline V lookup: CDR1 MDHEN, CDR2 SYDVKM. DNA for the CDR3: TGTGCCAGCAGCAACACGACGGCAGGGGACCAGCCCCAGCATTTT. Its protein is CASSNTTAGDQPQHF.

The gene calls are TRBV10-2 and TRBJ1-4; D is unclear. This CDR3 is built from 13 residues. V was cut by 8 bases and J by 8 bases, with 15 bases left in between. From germline, CDR1 is WSHSY and CDR2 SAAADI. In DNA, the CDR3 is TGCGCCAGCTCCGTGGGCCCAGCAGAAAAACTGTTTTTT. Translated, it gives CASSVGPAEKLFF.

The CDR3 DNA is TGTGCCAGCAGTTTTTCGACAGGGCACTATGGCTACACCTTC. It is translated as CASSFSTGHYGYTF. J is TRBJ1-2 and V is TRBV6-2 or TRBV6-3, with 7 bases identical to TRBD1. There are 14 residues in the CDR3. Germline V gives CDR1 MNHEY, CDR2 SVGEGT. The ends lost 4 bases at V and 3 bases at J; junction bases unmatched: 5.

In this sample, this clonotype turned up a few times. The CDR3 is CASVDRGSYEQYF. The CDR3 region has the DNA TGTGCCAGCGTCGACAGGGGATCCTACGAGCAGTACTTC. The chain employs TRBV6-2 or TRBV6-3 and TRBJ2-7; 8 nucleotides match TRBD1. The germline gives CDR1 MNHEY, CDR2 SVGEGT. V was pared by 8 bases and J by 1 base, with 4 bases of the junction left unmatched. The CDR3 is made up of 13 amino acids.

This clonotype was seen many times. The J gene is TRBJ1-1, the V gene TRBV4-3, with 8 bases fitting TRBD1. The junction had 7 bases not matched to a gene; V was cut back by 3 bases and J by 10 bases. Germline-derived CDR1 and CDR2 are LGHNA and YSLEER. CDR3 length: 13 amino acids. The CDR3 region is CASSQEQGGIAFF. Here the CDR3 DNA reads TGCGCCAGCAGCCAGGAACAGGGGGGAATAGCTTTCTTT.

This clonotype was counted many times. The chain is built from TRBV20-1 and TRBJ1-1; TRBD1 aligns across 9 bases. The CDR3 sequence is 14 residues long. V lost 4 bases, J lost 7 bases, and 10 bases stayed unmatched. From germline, CDR1 is DFQATT and CDR2 SNEGSKA (reference sequence). CDR3 sequence (DNA): TGCAGTGCTACTGGACAGGGGCAATACCTTGAAGCTTTCTTT. Amino acids: CSATGQGQYLEAFF.

This clonotype was picked up one time. V usage is TRBV12-3 or TRBV12-4 and J usage is TRBJ2-4; D not resolved. The germline V and J ends were trimmed by 5 bases and 0 bases, with 8 bases remaining between them. The CDR3 is 14 residues long. Here the CDR3 DNA reads TGTGCCAGCAGTAGAGCAGTAGCCAAAAACATTCAGTACTTC. It encodes CASSRAVAKNIQYF.

The chain carries TRBV6-6 and TRBJ2-7; D tentatively reads TRBD1 or TRBD2 (5 bases each). Per germline, CDR1 MNHNY and CDR2 SVGAGI (reference sequence). The length of the CDR3 is 15 residues. The V end lost 6 bases, the J end lost 4 bases, and 19 bases lay between the germline ends. CDR3 bases: TGTGCCAGCAGGAAGGGGACGGAGGATCATTACGAGCAGTACTTC. This encodes CASRKGTEDHYEQYF.

Remarks on this clonotype: A much more abundant neighbour one base away suggests this may be a read error. This likely comes from a read error, as the CDR3 has no conserved phenylalanine or tryptophan at its end. V and J are TRBV29-1 and TRBJ1-2; TRBD1 might be the D (6 bases). V was trimmed by 2 bases and J by 1 base, leaving 11 bases between them. The CDR3 is made up of 14 amino acids. CDR1 and CDR2 (germline): SQVTM, ANQGSEA. CDR3 DNA: TGCAGCGTTGAACGTACAGGGATTAACTATGGCTACACCCTC. It specifies CSVERTGINYGYTL.

Concerning this clonotype: It may be a read error: a sequence one base away is much more abundant. This chain uses TRBV6-1 with TRBJ1-5; 8 bases agree with TRBD1. Germline V gene data show CDR1 as MNHNS and CDR2 as SASEGT. V trimming: 5 bases; J trimming: 2 bases; junction bases outside the gene matches: 11. This CDR3 has 17 residues. The CDR3: CASSTDRAIGGNQPQHF. The CDR3 DNA follows: TGTGCCAGCAGTACGGACAGGGCGATTGGGGGCAATCAGCCCCAGCATTTT.

The chain is built from TRBV4-3 and TRBJ2-2, with 11 positions matching TRBD2. CDR1 LGHNA and CDR2 YSLEER come from the germline V gene. J lost 2 bases, V lost 6 bases, and 2 bases had no gene match. CDR3 size: 15 residues. The CDR3 bases are TGCGCCAGCAGACTAGCGGGGGATAACACCGGGGAGCTGTTTTTT. It yields the protein CASRLAGDNTGELFF.

There are many counts of this clonotype. The CDR3 region is CASSPPGFGEKLFF. The CDR3 DNA is TGTGCCAGCAGTCCCCCAGGGTTCGGGGAAAAACTGTTTTTT. The rearrangement links TRBV12-3 or TRBV12-4 to TRBJ1-4, with D possibly matching TRBD1 (5 bases). Trimming pared 5 bases from V and 8 bases from J, leaving 15 bases between. The CDR3 is 14 residues long.

Worth noting for this clonotype: A read error is possible here, since a much larger clone lies one base away. As the CDR3 is not closed by the conserved phenylalanine or tryptophan, this likely results from a read error. The chain joins TRBV20-1 to TRBJ2-7, with 12 bases that match TRBD2. Losses at the gene ends were 7 bases for V and 5 bases for J; bases not matched to a gene: 0. The CDR3 is 11 amino acids. From germline, CDR1 is DFQATT and CDR2 SNEGSKA (reference sequence). CDR3 residues: CSGTSGNEQYY. CDR3 DNA sequence: TGCAGTGGGACTAGCGGGAACGAGCAGTACTAC.

V gene TRBV6-5 combines with J gene TRBJ1-1; possible D gene TRBD1, 6 bases. The germline gives CDR1 MNHEY, CDR2 SVGAGI. V lost 5 bases to trimming and J lost 8 bases, with 15 bases between them. CDR3 size: 13 residues. CDR3 sequence reads: CASSPAGGLEAFF. The CDR3 bases are TGTGCCAGCAGTCCCGCGGGGGGCTTGGAAGCTTTCTTT.

The table lists this clonotype with many counts. The CDR3, as DNA: TGTGCCAGCAGTTACCTCCGACAGGGCGGAACTGAAGCTTTCTTT. This gives the protein CASSYLRQGGTEAFF. This rearrangement joins TRBV6-2 or TRBV6-3 to TRBJ1-1; 7 bases fit TRBD1. Germline CDR1 and CDR2: MNHEY and SVGEGT. V was clipped by 2 bases and J by 5 bases; unmatched bases: 8. CDR3 length equals 15 residues.

About this clonotype: Being one base from a much bigger clone, this may be a read error. The chain uses TRBV7-6 and TRBJ2-3, with a weak D call TRBD2 (6 bases). The CDR3 covers 14 residues. Germline values: CDR1 SGHVS, CDR2 FNYEAQ. The CDR3 nucleotides are TGTGTCAGCAGCTCTTTGGAGGGGTTAGATACGCAGTATTTT. This gives the protein CVSSSLEGLDTQYF.

The chain has TRBV7-2 and TRBJ2-1; 8 bases agree with TRBD2. Germline CDR1 reads SGHTA; CDR2 reads FQGNSA. V trimming: 2 bases; J trimming: 0 bases; junction bases outside the gene matches: 9. There are 18 residues in the CDR3. Written as DNA, the CDR3 is TGTGCCAGCAGCTTAAGTTCGGTGCTAGCGGGCTCCTACAATGAGCAGTTCTTC. Amino acid sequence: CASSLSSVLAGSYNEQFF.

This clonotype was observed many times. The gene calls are TRBV24-1 and TRBJ2-1; possibly TRBD1 or TRBD2 for D (5 bases each). Trimming removed 4 bases at V and 5 bases at J, with 26 bases between. From germline, CDR1 is KGHDR and CDR2 SFDVKD. The CDR3 is 19 residues long. The CDR3 sequence: CATSDGTTGIVRRDNEQFF. CDR3 nucleotides: TGTGCCACCAGTGACGGGACCACAGGTATCGTCCGTCGGGACAATGAGCAGTTCTTC.